Following are 19 T cell receptor beta chains from one sample sequenced in a study of T cell responses to AZD1222 COVID-19 vaccine (dated by TCRdb to 2020 to 2022). The library was made by the immunoSEQ multiplex PCR assay. Not all clones reach the TCRdb copy of this immuneACCESS table, which keeps in-frame sequences only. Checked studies attribute under half of the gap to unresolved V genes and leave the rest unexplained. Across this sample there are some 130,000 clones, with 89% seen only once. Approximately 6% of the sample lies in the top ten. The time point label of this sample denotes: baseline before first vaccination. The sequences come from peripheral blood, collected on day 0 of AZD1222 vaccination. The origin of the receptors is an adult in good health.

The V and J genes are TRBV5-6 and TRBJ2-7; 7 bases agree with TRBD2. The length of the CDR3 is 14 residues. J was trimmed by 4 bases and V by 1 base; bases with no gene match: 5. Germline-derived CDR1 and CDR2 are SGHDT and YYEEEE. The CDR3, as DNA: TGTGCCAGCAGCTTGCGGGGGGTCGAGTACGAGCAGTACTTC. Translating it yields CASSLRGVEYEQYF. The whole variable domain, filled in from reference TRBV5-6 and TRBJ2-7, reads DAGVTQSPTHLIKTRGQQVTLRCSPKSGHDTVSWYQQALGQGPQFIFQYYEEEERQRGNFPDRFSGHQFPNYSSELNVNALLLGDSALYLCASSLRGVEYEQYFGPGTRLTVT.

This clone was seen a single time. The chain recombines TRBV6-5 with TRBJ1-6, with D unresolved. Germline values: CDR1 MNHEY, CDR2 SVGAGI. The CDR3 has 13 amino acids. V dropped 4 bases and J dropped 5 bases, with 6 bases sitting between them. The chain's CDR3 is CASSSINNSPLHF. The CDR3 DNA follows: TGTGCCAGCAGTTCAATTAATAATTCACCCCTCCACTTT.

In DNA, the CDR3 is TGTGCCAGCACCGTGGGGGGCTCGTTAGGCTCCCTCCTCCACTTT. Translation gives CASTVGGSLGSLLHF. The V and J genes are TRBV7-8 and TRBJ1-6; perhaps TRBD1 as D (6 bases). The CDR3 contains 15 residues. From germline, CDR1 is SGHVS and CDR2 FQNEAQ. Deletions cut 7 bases from V and 15 bases from J, with 25 bases between.

The chain is built from TRBV12-3 or TRBV12-4 and TRBJ1-2; the D is unclear. The length of the CDR3 is 13 residues. V was clipped by 6 bases and J by 4 bases, with 12 bases between them. The CDR3 here is CASSPGRTYGYTF. CDR3 nucleotide sequence: TGTGCCAGCAGCCCCGGACGGACCTATGGCTACACCTTC.

The count of this clone is one. The chain combines TRBV2 with TRBJ1-4; TRBD1 matches at 7 bases. The CDR3 loop spans 13 amino acids. V was clipped by 10 bases and J by 6 bases; unmatched bases: 8. From germline, CDR1 is SNHLY and CDR2 FYNNEI. The chain's CDR3 is CATLQGRDEKLFF. In nucleotides, the CDR3 is TGTGCCACACTACAGGGGCGGGATGAAAAACTGTTTTTT.

This CDR3 reads CASSPGRSHGYTF. In DNA form, the CDR3 reads TGTGCCAGCAGCCCCGGGAGGAGTCATGGCTACACCTTC. The J gene is TRBJ1-2, the V gene TRBV14; D not resolved. Per germline, CDR1 SGHDN and CDR2 FVKESK. The CDR3 is 13 residues long. The V end lost 4 bases, the J end lost 6 bases, and 12 bases lay between the germline ends. Complete variable domain (other parts from reference TRBV14 and TRBJ1-2): EAGVTQFPSHSVIEKGQTVTLRCDPISGHDNLYWYRRVMGKEIKFLLHFVKESKQDESGMPNNRFLAERTGGTYSTLKVQPAELEDSGVYFCASSPGRSHGYTFGSGTRLTVV.

The rearrangement links TRBV10-3 to TRBJ2-1; 9 bases map to TRBD1. V was clipped by 2 bases and J by 8 bases; unmatched bases: 7. This CDR3 region has 15 residues. Germline loops: CDR1 ENHRY, CDR2 SYGVKD. The CDR3 reads CAISEPRTGADEQFF. Here the CDR3 DNA reads TGTGCCATCAGTGAGCCTAGGACAGGGGCCGATGAGCAGTTCTTC.

The chain uses TRBV19 and TRBJ1-5; D gene uncertain. Germline V gene lookup returns CDR1 LNHDA and CDR2 SQIVND (reference sequence). Between the trimmed V and J ends, which lost 7 bases and 5 bases, there was a span of 9 bases. This CDR3 region has 12 residues. CDR3 DNA: TGTGCCAGTAAGGCGGGATATCAGCCCCAGCATTTT. This translates into CASKAGYQPQHF.

V usage is TRBV5-6 and J usage is TRBJ1-6; possibly TRBD1 for D (5 bases). The CDR3 contains 13 residues. The V gene lost 3 bases and the J gene lost 8 bases, with 9 bases spanning the gap. Looked up from germline, CDR1 is SGHDT and CDR2 is YYEEEE. The CDR3 nucleotides read TGTGCCAGCAGCTGGGGGGATTATTCACCCCTCCACTTT. Amino acid sequence: CASSWGDYSPLHF.

J is TRBJ2-1 and V is TRBV4-1, with D possibly being TRBD2 (5 bases). CDR1 is MGHRA and CDR2 is YSYEKL in the germline V gene. Trimming removed 6 bases at V and 4 bases at J, with 16 bases between. This CDR3 region has 15 residues. The CDR3 region has the DNA TGCGCCAGCAGTCCCCCCCCGGGGTTGTACAATGAGCAGTTCTTC. Amino acid sequence: CASSPPPGLYNEQFF.

Remarks on this clone: The junction does not match germline at one end; this may be a read error. V and J are TRBV18 and TRBJ1-5, with 7 bases fitting TRBD1. CDR1 and CDR2 (germline): KGHSH, LQKENI. The CDR3 length is 14 residues. The chain's CDR3 is CANSPDRVVQPQHF. CDR3 coding DNA: TGTGCCAACTCACCCGACAGGGTAGTCCAGCCCCAGCATTTT.

The J gene is TRBJ1-1, the V gene TRBV12-5, with unresolved D. The CDR3 extends over 12 amino acids. CDR1 and CDR2 (germline): LGHNT, FRNRAP. V gave up 3 bases and J gave up 2 bases, with 4 bases separating them. In DNA, the CDR3 is TGTGCTAGTGGTTTTGGTAACACTGAAGCTTTCTTT. It translates to CASGFGNTEAFF.

The chain employs TRBV7-2 and TRBJ1-1; 8 bases are shared with TRBD1. Germline V gives CDR1 SGHTA, CDR2 FQGNSA. The J segment lost 2 bases and the V segment lost 5 bases, leaving 4 bases of the junction unmatched. This CDR3 has 14 residues. DNA for the CDR3: TGTGCCAGCAGCAGAGGACAGGGAAACACTGAAGCTTTCTTT. The encoded protein is CASSRGQGNTEAFF. The full variable domain, in which reference TRBV7-2 and TRBJ1-1 provide the parts outside the CDR3, is GAGVSQSPSNKVTEKGKDVELRCDPISGHTALYWYRQSLGQGLEFLIYFQGNSAPDKSGLPSDRFSAERTGGSVSTLTIQRTQQEDSAVYLCASSRGQGNTEAFFGQGTRLTVV.

The sample holds a few counts of this clone. Within the sample, other DNA sequences also encode this same CDR3. The chain joins TRBV27 to TRBJ1-3; D remains unclear. This CDR3 is built from 13 residues. Germline V gene data show CDR1 as MNHEY and CDR2 as SMNVEV (reference sequence). The V and J ends lost 3 bases and 2 bases respectively, with 5 bases between them. CDR3 sequence: CASSLGPGNTIYF. DNA of the CDR3: TGTGCCAGCAGTTTGGGTCCTGGAAACACCATATATTTT.

The chain links TRBV7-9 to TRBJ1-2; TRBD1 aligns across 7 bases. This CDR3 region has 13 residues. Per the germline V gene, CDR1 is SEHNR and CDR2 is FQNEAQ (reference sequence). V shed 3 bases, J shed 4 bases, and the junction held 2 bases outside the gene matches. CDR3 residues: CASSFRDSYGYTF. The CDR3 DNA sequence: TGTGCCAGCAGCTTCCGGGACAGCTATGGCTACACCTTC.

The V call is TRBV5-1, the J call TRBJ1-6; perhaps TRBD1 as D (6 bases). The V gene lost 4 bases and the J gene lost 14 bases, with 13 bases spanning the gap. This CDR3 is 12 amino acids long. The V gene's germline CDR1 is SGHRS and CDR2 YFSETQ. CDR3 region: CASSQQGEALHF. Here the CDR3 DNA reads TGCGCCAGCAGCCAACAGGGTGAGGCCCTCCACTTT.

This chain joins TRBV5-6 and TRBJ2-1; 8 bases match TRBD1. The CDR3 has 14 amino acids. Germline values: CDR1 SGHDT, CDR2 YYEEEE. V shed 3 bases and J 9 bases; nucleotides not matched to a gene: 8. The CDR3 DNA reads TGTGCCAGCAGCTCAAGGGACAGGTACGCTGAGCAGTTCTTC. Its protein product is CASSSRDRYAEQFF.

This sequence joins TRBV5-1 and TRBJ2-7, with D perhaps given as TRBD1 or TRBD2 (5 bases each). The CDR3 sequence is 14 residues long. Germline CDR1 SGHRS, CDR2 YFSETQ. Deletions cut 5 bases from V and 7 bases from J, with 19 bases between. The CDR3 coding sequence is TGCGCCAGCAGGTGGGGGACCCCTACGGGGGAGCAGTACTTC. Translation: CASRWGTPTGEQYF.

The chain couples TRBV5-1 to TRBJ2-5; perhaps TRBD1 as D (5 bases). V shed 0 bases and J shed 5 bases, with 8 bases lying between them. This CDR3 comprises 13 residues. Germline V gene lookup returns CDR1 SGHRS and CDR2 YFSETQ. The CDR3 spells CASSLEGRETQYF. DNA of the CDR3: TGCGCCAGCAGCTTGGAGGGGCGGGAGACCCAGTACTTC.